This T cell receptor (beta chain) was identified during a study of T cell responses to AZD1222 COVID-19 vaccine. The table came from immunoSEQ multiplex PCR; TCRdb's copy has only in-frame clones and leaves some out. The profile shows fewer than 30,000 clones, around 80% of them singletons. General study findings and limits: Repertoires were collected only later (after the peak T cell response had occurred). Donors skewed white British and female; clonal diversity was possibly underestimated. Nearly half of spike-specific TCRs reportedly target variant regions that are unmutated in the B.1.351 and B.1.1.7 variants.

On this clone: Its cognate antigen is unknown.

This CDR3 comprises 15 residues. The germline gives CDR1 MNHEY, CDR2 SMNVEV (reference sequence). Trimming stripped 2 bases from V and 6 bases from J, with 14 bases between. The V call is TRBV27, the J call TRBJ2-1; TRBD1 might be the D (6 bases). The receptor was derived from an adult in good health. The material was peripheral blood, obtained on day 0 of AZD1222 vaccination. The CDR3 coding sequence is TGTGCCAGCAGTTTAAGGTCAGGGGCTCGCAATGAGCAGTTCTTC. This codes for CASSLRSGARNEQFF.